These 17 T cell receptor beta chains share one sample of origin, sequenced in a study of shared clonotypes between healthy human individuals. TCRdb's table, derived via immunoSEQ multiplex PCR, lists solely in-frame clones and lacks some. The table shows some 2,100,000 clones, with about 94% occurring only once. Sequencing used naive CD4+ T cells sorted from blood. Subset indicated: CD45RA+ positively selected. Receptors were obtained from a man between 18 and 29 years old in good health.

The chain recombines TRBV11-2 with TRBJ1-6; 7 nucleotides line up with TRBD1. The CDR3 sequence is 15 residues long. V shed 4 bases and J 10 bases; nucleotides not matched to a gene: 10. Germline V lookup: CDR1 SGHAT, CDR2 FQNNGV. The CDR3 is CASSSTGTASSPLHF. The CDR3 DNA sequence: TGTGCCAGCAGCTCCACCGGGACAGCTTCGTCACCCCTCCACTTT.

V gene TRBV21-1 combines with J gene TRBJ2-7; the table's TRBD1 call for D was not verified on the DNA. TRBV21-1 is recorded as a pseudogene. The CDR3 is 14 residues long. The CDR3 nucleotides read TGTGCCAGCAGCAAACTGGACAGGGCCTACGAGCAGTACTTC. Translating gives CASSKLDRAYEQYF.

The chain employs TRBV19 and TRBJ1-4, with a weak D call TRBD1 (6 bases). The V and J ends lost 6 bases and 7 bases respectively, with 15 bases between them. Germline V lookup: CDR1 LNHDA, CDR2 SQIVND (reference sequence). The length of the CDR3 is 14 residues. The CDR3 DNA follows: TGTGCCAGTAGGCCCCGGACAGTGGGTGAAAAACTGTTTTTT. Translation: CASRPRTVGEKLFF.

The rearrangement uses TRBV9 and TRBJ2-1; D possibly corresponds to TRBD1 (5 bases). V was clipped by 0 bases and J by 8 bases, with 9 bases between them. Germline lookup yields CDR1 SGDLS and CDR2 YYNGEE. CDR3 length: 13 residues. The CDR3: CASSVGRGDEQFF. CDR3 bases: TGTGCCAGCAGCGTAGGTAGGGGCGATGAGCAGTTCTTC.

This chain connects TRBV19 to TRBJ1-5; D remains unclear. The V and J ends lost 5 bases and 1 base respectively, with 15 bases between them. The CDR3 is 16 residues long. CDR1 and CDR2 (germline): LNHDA, SQIVND (reference sequence). DNA of the CDR3: TGTGCCAGTAGTGTCCTAGGGAGCTCAAGCAATCAGCCCCAGCATTTT. Translation gives CASSVLGSSSNQPQHF.

This sequence joins TRBV5-1 and TRBJ2-2; 8 nucleotides agree with TRBD1. Germline CDR1 reads SGHRS; CDR2 reads YFSETQ. V gave up 0 bases and J gave up 5 bases; unmatched junction bases: 3. The CDR3 length is 15 residues. The CDR3 region has the DNA TGCGCCAGCAGCTTGGGCAGGGGGCTTACCGGGGAGCTGTTTTTT. It translates to CASSLGRGLTGELFF.

The gene calls are TRBV10-1 and TRBJ2-2; TRBD2 matches at 10 bases. CDR1 and CDR2 from the germline V gene are WNHNN and SYGVQD (reference sequence). This CDR3 comprises 15 residues. J lost 3 bases, V lost 9 bases, and 7 bases had no gene match. The CDR3 region is CASSRTSGHTGELFF. The DNA of the CDR3 is TGCGCCAGTTCTAGGACTAGCGGTCACACCGGGGAGCTGTTTTTT.

The V gene is TRBV5-4, the J gene TRBJ2-3; TRBD2 matches at 11 bases. The CDR3 contains 18 residues. The J segment lost 4 bases and the V segment lost 0 bases, leaving 10 bases of the junction unmatched. Germline V gives CDR1 SGHNT, CDR2 YYREEE (reference sequence). CDR3 residues: CASSLDGLAGGPSDTQYF. The DNA for the CDR3 is TGTGCCAGCAGCTTGGATGGTCTAGCGGGAGGACCGTCAGATACGCAGTATTTT.

V gene TRBV6-1 combines with J gene TRBJ2-7; 10 bases are a match to TRBD2. The germline CDR1 and CDR2 sequences are MNHNS and SASEGT. This CDR3 has 15 amino acids. The junction had 6 bases not matched to a gene; V was cut back by 4 bases and J by 3 bases. DNA of the CDR3: TGTGCCAGCAGTGGGAGGACTAGCGGTCTCTACGAGCAGTACTTC. As protein: CASSGRTSGLYEQYF.

The gene calls are TRBV7-9 and TRBJ2-7, with D uncertain. Trimming stripped 5 bases from V and 2 bases from J, with 4 bases between. The CDR3 has 11 amino acids. Germline CDR1 reads SEHNR; CDR2 reads FQNEAQ (reference sequence). CDR3 sequence: CASSGPYEQYF. The CDR3 region has the DNA TGTGCCAGCAGCGGGCCCTACGAGCAGTACTTC.

This clone has a single count. This rearrangement joins TRBV11-2 to TRBJ1-5; D is uncertain. CDR1 and CDR2 from the germline V gene are SGHAT and FQNNGV. The CDR3 totals 14 residues. Trimming took off 5 bases at V and 6 bases at J, with 14 bases between the two ends. Written as DNA, the CDR3 is TGTGCCAGCAGCCCCAGCGGAGATGGTCAGCCCCAGCATTTT. It codes for CASSPSGDGQPQHF.

In regard to this clone: This sample includes further DNA sequences coding for the same CDR3. The V call is TRBV6-1, the J call TRBJ1-1; D not certain. CDR1 is MNHNS and CDR2 is SASEGT in the germline V gene. The length of the CDR3 is 14 residues. Trimming shortened V by 1 base and J by 0 bases, and 6 bases separated the two germline ends. Here the CDR3 DNA reads TGTGCCAGCAGTGAAGGGGGAATGAACACTGAAGCTTTCTTT. This translates into CASSEGGMNTEAFF.

A note on this clone: Other DNA sequences in this specimen translate into the identical CDR3. The rearrangement uses TRBV28 and TRBJ2-3, with D possibly TRBD2 on 6 matching bases. The CDR3 has 15 amino acids. The germline CDR1 and CDR2 sequences are MDHEN and SYDVKM. Trimming left V 2 bases short and J 1 base short, with 10 bases between. The chain's CDR3 is CASSLTSGGTDTQYF. CDR3 DNA: TGTGCCAGCAGTTTAACTTCGGGGGGCACAGATACGCAGTATTTT.

This chain links TRBV5-6 with TRBJ2-1; either TRBD1 or TRBD2 may fit D (5 bases each). The germline CDR1 and CDR2 sequences are SGHDT and YYEEEE. The CDR3 length is 15 residues. The V gene lost 4 bases and the J gene lost 5 bases, with 16 bases spanning the gap. CDR3: CASSPIKRGDNEQFF. For the CDR3, the DNA is TGTGCCAGCAGCCCGATTAAGAGGGGAGACAATGAGCAGTTCTTC.

On this clone itself: Different DNA sequences within this sample yield the same CDR3. The J gene is TRBJ2-7, the V gene TRBV6-5; tentatively, D is TRBD1 (5 bases). Germline CDR1 reads MNHEY; CDR2 reads SVGAGI. Deletions cut 7 bases from V and 1 base from J, with 5 bases between. There are 11 residues in the CDR3. The CDR3 DNA sequence: TGTGCCAGCACAGGGTCCTACGAGCAGTACTTC. This codes for CASTGSYEQYF.

The rearrangement joins TRBV5-5 to TRBJ1-6, with D unclear. CDR3 length equals 13 residues. V dropped 0 bases and J dropped 8 bases, with 6 bases sitting between them. Germline lookup yields CDR1 SGHKS and CDR2 YYEKEE (reference sequence). CDR3 amino acids: CASSLEGDSPLHF. CDR3 DNA sequence: TGTGCCAGCAGCTTGGAGGGTGATTCACCCCTCCACTTT. The whole variable domain, filled in from reference TRBV5-5 and TRBJ1-6, reads DAGVTQSPTHLIKTRGQQVTLRCSPISGHKSVSWYQQVLGQGPQFIFQYYEKEERGRGNFPDRFSARQFPNYSSELNVNALLLGDSALYLCASSLEGDSPLHFGNGTRLTVT.

The rearrangement uses TRBV5-6 and TRBJ2-7; 8 bases agree with TRBD1. The CDR3 has 14 residues. Losses at the gene ends were 4 bases for V and 3 bases for J; bases not matched to a gene: 6. Germline loops: CDR1 SGHDT, CDR2 YYEEEE. CDR3 bases: TGTGCCAGCAGCCCGGGACAGGTAGTCTACGAGCAGTACTTC. This codes for CASSPGQVVYEQYF.